This T cell receptor (beta chain) was recorded in a study of identical twins. Findings and caveats of the study: Fewer insertions marked abundant cord blood beta clonotypes; young adult naive trended weakly, memory not at all.

V was trimmed by 4 bases and J by 1 base, leaving 13 bases between them. Germline assignment: CDR1 DFQATT and CDR2 SNEGSKA (reference sequence). The CDR3 is made up of 15 amino acids. One entry per CDR3 protein, called by TCRdb with MiXCR from the 5' RACE reads. The table has 600,000 to 850,000 distinct CDR3 sequences, over 15% seen once; the top ten hold about 12%. Regarding this clonotype: Antigen: not known.

The data were also submitted as part of a second study, on T cells expressing NK-cell markers. That paper states: Restriction of sorting to alpha-beta TCR T cells was accomplished in several experiments using an anti-gamma-delta TCR antibody. A few donors' CD3+CD56-NKG2C+ cells were dominated by the same clonotypes. Whether expanded NKG2C+ T cell clones recognized HCMV stayed uncertain.

The chain has TRBV20-1 and TRBJ2-2; D is tentatively TRBD1 or TRBD2 (5 bases each). This sequence was found in a woman in her late teens or twenties in good health. The sequenced material came from PBMCs. The CDR3 DNA reads as TGCAGTGCTACACCGGGACCCAAGAACACCGGGGAGCTGTTTTTT. Protein: CSATPGPKNTGELFF.